This TCR beta chain was sequenced in a study of shared clonotypes between healthy human individuals. Across the study: Per donor, three plates held CD4 naive cells, three held CD4 memory, two held CD8 naive and one held CD8 memory.

Using immunoSEQ multiplex PCR, the repertoire was profiled, and TCRdb retains in-frame clones only, with some absent. The data contain millions of clones, roughly 95% of them singletons. Naive CD8 cells lacked CD45RO, underwent positive selection for CCR7 and left out terminally differentiated effector memory CD45RA+ cells. The CDR3 length is 13 residues. The germline gives CDR1 SEHNR, CDR2 FQNEAQ (reference sequence). The V gene lost 4 bases and the J gene lost 3 bases, with 10 bases spanning the gap. Input material: naive CD8+ T cells sorted from blood. This TCR came from a man younger than 35 in good health. The chain is built from TRBV7-9 and TRBJ2-7; D is perhaps TRBD2 (5 bases). CDR3 protein: CASSSTRDYEQYF. The CDR3 coding sequence is TGTGCCAGCAGCTCCACACGGGACTACGAGCAGTACTTC.